This T cell receptor beta chain was identified in a study of graft-versus-host responses after intestinal transplantation. The wider study: Recipients were given multivisceral, liver-intestinal, or isolated intestinal transplants. Anti-thymocyte globulin served as induction for all recipients, who then took tacrolimus and steroids for approximately three years.

Grafts had their tissue processed, releasing intraepithelial and lamina propria lymphocytes. Study-wide results and limits: Graft-donor T cell macrochimerism in patients accompanied high graft-versus-host to host-versus-graft clonal ratios in allografts. GvH clones were identified in recipient marrow, with some first appearing in ileum or blood.

Concerning this clone itself: Its cognate antigen is unknown.

The germline V gene encodes CDR1 SGHNT and CDR2 YYREEE (reference sequence). The V end was cut by 0 bases, the J end by 4 bases, with 10 bases between. The CDR3 contains 14 residues. Sequencing used immunoSEQ multiplex PCR; TCRdb keeps in-frame clones, though not all of them. Among about 6,000 clones, around 74% were seen once, and the ten largest hold around 7%. The source of this sequence is a human patient who received an intestinal transplant, so some T cells may come from the graft donor. The V gene is TRBV5-4, the J gene TRBJ1-2; TRBD1 might be the D (6 bases). Sample: ileum tissue, taken approximately 240 days after intestinal transplant. The CDR3 reads CASSLGQEIYGYTF. The DNA of the CDR3 is TGTGCCAGCAGCTTGGGACAGGAGATCTATGGCTACACCTTC.